Below are 7 T cell receptor beta chains sequenced from a single sample in a study of cytomegalovirus exposure and HLA in healthy donors. The PCR employed 60 Vbeta primers together with 13 Jbeta primers. TCRdb's table, derived via immunoSEQ multiplex PCR, lists solely in-frame clones and lacks some. The data hold over 150,000 clones, with around nine tenths observed a single time. Sample: PBMCs. Receptor source: a woman aged 25 to 45 in good health and CMV-seronegative.

This clone turned up a few times. CDR3 in DNA: TGTGCCAGCAGCAACAATCAGCCCCAGCATTTT. Amino acid sequence: CASSNNQPQHF. The rearrangement links TRBV6-1 to TRBJ1-5, with D uncertain. The CDR3 spans 11 residues. Trimming took 6 bases from V and 3 from J, leaving 3 bases between them. Germline CDR1 is MNHNS and CDR2 is SASEGT.

V is TRBV18 and J is TRBJ2-4; D is possibly TRBD1 (5 bases). V shed 3 bases and J shed 0 bases, with 6 bases lying between them. Germline values: CDR1 KGHSH, CDR2 LQKENI. This CDR3 spans 14 amino acids. The CDR3 nucleotides are TGTGCCAGCTCACCGCAGGGAGCCAAAAACATTCAGTACTTC. It yields the protein CASSPQGAKNIQYF.

The V and J genes are TRBV6-5 and TRBJ1-2; TRBD1 might be the D (6 bases). Trimming removed 2 bases at V and 8 bases at J, with 12 bases between. The CDR3 extends over 13 amino acids. In germline, CDR1 is MNHEY, CDR2 SVGAGI. CDR3 nucleotides: TGTGCCAGCAGTTACCAACAGGGACGAGGCTACACCTTC. Translated: CASSYQQGRGYTF.

The V gene is TRBV10-3, the J gene TRBJ2-5; 9 bases map to TRBD1. The CDR3 runs to 14 residues. Germline CDR1 and CDR2: ENHRY and SYGVKD. V lost 5 bases to trimming and J lost 7 bases; unmatched junction nucleotides: 8. The DNA of the CDR3 is TGTGCCATCAGTCCACCGGGACAGGGTGGGACCCAGTACTTC. Residues: CAISPPGQGGTQYF.

The chain employs TRBV2 and TRBJ1-4; D might be TRBD1 (5 bases). The germline CDR1 and CDR2 sequences are SNHLY and FYNNEI. This CDR3 has 14 residues. The ends were cut back, 8 bases at V and 5 bases at J, with 15 bases in the middle. In DNA, the CDR3 is TGTGCCAGCGGGACGAACCGGGGGAATGAAAAACTGTTTTTT. Translating it yields CASGTNRGNEKLFF.

The gene calls are TRBV19 and TRBJ1-5; 9 positions match TRBD1. The V and J ends lost 1 base and 3 bases, in that order; junction bases with no gene match: 4. CDR3 length: 16 residues. The germline V gene has CDR1 LNHDA and CDR2 SQIVND (reference sequence). This chain's CDR3 is CASSIVGQGYNQPQHF. CDR3 DNA: TGTGCCAGTAGTATAGTGGGACAGGGTTACAATCAGCCCCAGCATTTT.

The chain links TRBV9 to TRBJ2-3; D perhaps matches TRBD2 (6 bases). Germline V lookup: CDR1 SGDLS, CDR2 YYNGEE. V was trimmed by 4 bases and J by 1 base, leaving 13 bases between them. This CDR3 comprises 15 residues. CDR3 in DNA: TGTGCCAGCAGCCCCTCTGCGGGGCGCACAGATACGCAGTATTTT. It is translated as CASSPSAGRTDTQYF.